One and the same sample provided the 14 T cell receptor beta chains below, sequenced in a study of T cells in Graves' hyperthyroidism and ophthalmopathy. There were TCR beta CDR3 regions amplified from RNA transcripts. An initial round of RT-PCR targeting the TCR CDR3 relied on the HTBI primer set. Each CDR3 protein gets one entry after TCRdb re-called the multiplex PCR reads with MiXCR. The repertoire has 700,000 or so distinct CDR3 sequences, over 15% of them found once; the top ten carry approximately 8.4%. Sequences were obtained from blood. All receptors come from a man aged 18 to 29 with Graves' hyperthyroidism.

CDR3 sequence (DNA): TGTGCCAGCAGCGTCCGGGACAGGGATAACTACGAGCAGTACTTC. It encodes CASSVRDRDNYEQYF. The rearrangement joins TRBV7-2 to TRBJ2-7; TRBD1 agrees at 9 bases. The CDR3 runs to 15 residues. Germline V gene sequence: CDR1 SGHTA, CDR2 FQGNSA. Trimming took 5 bases from V and 3 from J; bases not matched to a gene: 8.

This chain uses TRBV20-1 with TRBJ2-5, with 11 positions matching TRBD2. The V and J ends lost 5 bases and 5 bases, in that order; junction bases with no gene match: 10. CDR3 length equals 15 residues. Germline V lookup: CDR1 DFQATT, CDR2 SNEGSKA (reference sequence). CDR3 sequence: CSAVIPSGRLETQYF. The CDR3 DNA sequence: TGCAGTGCTGTGATTCCTAGCGGGAGGTTGGAGACCCAGTACTTC.

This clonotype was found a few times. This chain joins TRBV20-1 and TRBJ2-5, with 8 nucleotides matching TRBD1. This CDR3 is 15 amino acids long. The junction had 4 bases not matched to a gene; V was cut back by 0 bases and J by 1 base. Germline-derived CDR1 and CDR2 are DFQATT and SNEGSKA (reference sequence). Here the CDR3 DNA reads TGCAGTGCTAGAGATGGACAGGGCTCCCAAGAGACCCAGTACTTC. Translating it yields CSARDGQGSQETQYF.

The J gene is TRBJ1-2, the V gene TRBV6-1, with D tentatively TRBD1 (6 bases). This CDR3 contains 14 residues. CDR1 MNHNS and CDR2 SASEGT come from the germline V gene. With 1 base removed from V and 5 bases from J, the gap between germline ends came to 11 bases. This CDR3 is CASSEGGLWYGYTF. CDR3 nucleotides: TGTGCCAGCAGTGAAGGGGGGCTCTGGTATGGCTACACCTTC.

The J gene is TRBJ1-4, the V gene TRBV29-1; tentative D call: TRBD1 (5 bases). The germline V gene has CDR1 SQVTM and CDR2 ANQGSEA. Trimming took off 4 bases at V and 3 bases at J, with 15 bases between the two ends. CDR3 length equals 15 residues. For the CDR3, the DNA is TGCAGCGTTGGGGGGGGATGGGGTTCTAATGAAAAACTGTTTTTT. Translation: CSVGGGWGSNEKLFF.

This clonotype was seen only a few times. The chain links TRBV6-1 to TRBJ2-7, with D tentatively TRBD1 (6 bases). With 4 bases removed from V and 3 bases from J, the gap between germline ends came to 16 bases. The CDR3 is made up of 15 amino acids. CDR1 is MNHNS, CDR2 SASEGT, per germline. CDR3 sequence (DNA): TGTGCCAGCAGTGTCATACAGGGTTCTCTCTACGAGCAGTACTTC. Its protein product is CASSVIQGSLYEQYF.

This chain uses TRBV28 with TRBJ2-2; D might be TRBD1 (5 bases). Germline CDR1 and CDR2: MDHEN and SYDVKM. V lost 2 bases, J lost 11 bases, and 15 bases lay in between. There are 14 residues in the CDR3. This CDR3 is CASSLGQGIRELFF. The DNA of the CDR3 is TGTGCCAGCAGTTTAGGGCAGGGAATACGCGAGCTGTTTTTT.

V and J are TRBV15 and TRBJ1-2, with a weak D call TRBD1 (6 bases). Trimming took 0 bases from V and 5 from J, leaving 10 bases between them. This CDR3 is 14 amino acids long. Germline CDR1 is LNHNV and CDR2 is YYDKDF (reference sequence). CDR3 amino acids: CATSRDGGRYGYTF. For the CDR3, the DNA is TGTGCCACCAGCAGAGATGGGGGGCGGTATGGCTACACCTTC.

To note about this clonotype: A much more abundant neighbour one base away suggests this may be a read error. CDR3 sequence reads: CASSTMRETGELLF. The CDR3 DNA reads TGTGCCAGCAGTACGATGCGGGAGACCGGGGAGCTGCTTTTT. The chain joins TRBV12-3 or TRBV12-4 to TRBJ2-2, with 7 bases that match TRBD2. CDR3 size: 14 residues.

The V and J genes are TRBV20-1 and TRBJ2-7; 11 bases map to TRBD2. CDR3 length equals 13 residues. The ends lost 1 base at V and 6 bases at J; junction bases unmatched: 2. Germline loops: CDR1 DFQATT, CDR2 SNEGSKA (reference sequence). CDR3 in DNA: TGCAGTGCTAGAGGGCTAGCGGGAGGCGAGCAGTACTTC. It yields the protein CSARGLAGGEQYF.

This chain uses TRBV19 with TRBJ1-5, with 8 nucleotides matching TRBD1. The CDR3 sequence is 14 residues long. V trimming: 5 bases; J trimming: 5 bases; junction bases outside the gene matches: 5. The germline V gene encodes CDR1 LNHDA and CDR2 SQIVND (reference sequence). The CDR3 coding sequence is TGTGCCAGTAGTCCTCGACAGGGGCATCAGCCCCAGCATTTT. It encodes CASSPRQGHQPQHF.

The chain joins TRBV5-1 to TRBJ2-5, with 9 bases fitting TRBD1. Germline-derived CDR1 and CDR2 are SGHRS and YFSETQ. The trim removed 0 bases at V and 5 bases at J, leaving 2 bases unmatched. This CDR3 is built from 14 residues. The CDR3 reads CASSLVTGGETQYF. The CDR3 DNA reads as TGCGCCAGCAGCTTGGTGACAGGGGGGGAGACCCAGTACTTC.

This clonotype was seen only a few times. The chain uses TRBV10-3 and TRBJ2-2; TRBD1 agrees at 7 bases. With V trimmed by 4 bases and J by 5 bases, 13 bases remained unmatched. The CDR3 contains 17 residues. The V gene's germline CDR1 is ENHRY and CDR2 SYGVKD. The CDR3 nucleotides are TGTGCCATCAGTGGGGGGACAGACCTACGGAGGACCGGGGAGCTGTTTTTT. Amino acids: CAISGGTDLRRTGELFF.

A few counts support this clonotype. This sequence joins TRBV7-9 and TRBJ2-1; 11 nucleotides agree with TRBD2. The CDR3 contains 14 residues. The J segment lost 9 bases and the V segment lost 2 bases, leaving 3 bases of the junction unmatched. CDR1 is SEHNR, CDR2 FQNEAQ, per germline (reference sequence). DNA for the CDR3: TGTGCCAGCAGCTTAACTAGCGGGAGAGTTGAGCAGTTCTTC. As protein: CASSLTSGRVEQFF.